The rows below give T cell receptor beta chains drawn from one sample of a study of response to subunit inactivated influenza vaccine. From the RT-PCR reads, TCRdb called clonotypes with MiXCR, one entry per CDR3 protein. Of under 200,000 distinct CDR3 sequences detected, roughly a tenth appear once; the ten largest clones hold over 10%. Sequenced here: non-naive T cells sorted from PBMCs, sampled 45 days after vaccination. The receptor set was obtained from a man over 45 who received an inactivated influenza vaccine. Both conserved end residues are part of each CDR3. The D gene is left open where the match is weak. The size of a clone is reported for some rows only, either as once, few or many, or as a class for expanded clones.

v_gene,d_gene,j_gene,abundance,CDR3nt,CDR3aa
TRBV5-1,NA,TRBJ1-1,many,TGCGCCAGCAGCTTGGCCGACAGAAACACTGAAGCTTTCTTT,CASSLADRNTEAFF
TRBV20-1,NA,TRBJ2-5,NA,TGCAGTGCAAAGGACAGCAGGTCGGAGACCCAGTACTTC,CSAKDSRSETQYF
TRBV6-5,NA,TRBJ2-2,many,TGTGCCAGCAGTTCCTCGGACCGTGGTGGCACCGGGGAGCTGTTTTTT,CASSSSDRGGTGELFF
TRBV5-1,TRBD1,TRBJ2-3,NA,TGCGCCAGCAGCGATCCGGGACAGGTAATCACAGATACGCAGTATTTT,CASSDPGQVITDTQYF
TRBV4-3,TRBD1,TRBJ2-3,many,TGCGCCAGCAGCCCGGGACAGGGGTACACAGATACGCAGTATTTT,CASSPGQGYTDTQYF
TRBV3-1,NA,TRBJ2-7,few,TGTGCCAGCAGCCAGGGAAACGGACAGCCGGGGGGATACGAGCAGTACTTC,CASSQGNGQPGGYEQYF
TRBV10-3,NA,TRBJ1-3,few,TGTGCCATCATGGCCGGACAGATGTTCTCTGGAAACACCATATATTTT,CAIMAGQMFSGNTIYF
TRBV3-1,TRBD2,TRBJ2-7,few,TGTGCCAGCAGCGCTTCCCGTCTTAGCGGGAGTTGGTCCGAGCAGTACTTC,CASSASRLSGSWSEQYF
TRBV12-3/TRBV12-4,NA,TRBJ1-1,few,TGTGCCAGCAACACATTCGGGGGTCGCACTGAAGCTTTCTTT,CASNTFGGRTEAFF
TRBV29-1,NA,TRBJ1-4,NA,TGCAGCGCCGGACGGTATAATGAAAAACTGTTTTTT,CSAGRYNEKLFF
TRBV12-3/TRBV12-4,TRBD2,TRBJ2-1,NA,TGTGCCAGCAGCCTCGGACTAGCGGGACGGGAGCAGTTCTTC,CASSLGLAGREQFF
TRBV5-1,TRBD2,TRBJ2-1,NA,TGCGCCAGCAGCTTGGGGGCGGCTAGCGGGGCCAGGAGTGAGCAGTTCTTC,CASSLGAASGARSEQFF
TRBV7-6,TRBD1,TRBJ2-7,few,TGTGCCAGCAGCTTAGGGGACAGATACGAGCAGTACTTC,CASSLGDRYEQYF
TRBV6-2/TRBV6-3,TRBD1,TRBJ2-7,NA,TGTGCCAGCAGTCAACCCCGGGACAGACGTCTAGGGCAGTACTTC,CASSQPRDRRLGQYF
TRBV5-1,NA,TRBJ2-3,many,TGCGCCAGCAGCCATACAAACAGACAGAGCCAAACAGATACGCAGTATTTT,CASSHTNRQSQTDTQYF
TRBV5-1,NA,TRBJ2-2,few,TGCGCCAGCAGCTTGGAGGGGGAAGGGACCGGGGAGCTGTTTTTT,CASSLEGEGTGELFF
TRBV4-2,NA,TRBJ1-4,few,TGTGCCAGCAGCCAAGCCACAGCCTCTAATGAAAAACTGTTTTTT,CASSQATASNEKLFF
TRBV4-3,NA,TRBJ1-3,NA,TGCGCCAGCAGCCAACAAAAACCGGGGGCCTCTGGAAACACCATATATTTT,CASSQQKPGASGNTIYF
TRBV5-1,TRBD2,TRBJ2-7,many,TGCGCCAGCAGCCCCGGTTGGCTAGCGGGGCCCCTCGAGCAGTACTTC,CASSPGWLAGPLEQYF
TRBV7-2,NA,TRBJ1-2,many,TGTGCCAGCAGCCCCGGAGCCGTTTATGGCTACACCTTC,CASSPGAVYGYTF
TRBV7-2,TRBD1,TRBJ1-1,NA,TGTGCCAGCAGCTCAAGACAGGGGACGGAAGCTTTCTTT,CASSSRQGTEAFF
TRBV4-2,TRBD1,TRBJ2-4,many,TGTGCCAGCAGCCAAGATCGACAGGGGTTAGCCAAAAACATTCAGTACTTC,CASSQDRQGLAKNIQYF
TRBV7-2,NA,TRBJ2-5,NA,TGTGCCAGCAGCTTAGGAGCAACGAGGGAGACCCAGTACTTC,CASSLGATRETQYF
TRBV6-1,TRBD1,TRBJ1-4,NA,TGTGCCAGAGAGGCGGGCAGGGGGCATGAAAAACTGTTTTTT,CAREAGRGHEKLFF
TRBV12-3/TRBV12-4,NA,TRBJ2-2,many,TGTGCCAGCAGTCAAAGATACACCGGGGAGCTGTTTTTT,CASSQRYTGELFF
TRBV28,TRBD2,TRBJ2-1,NA,TGTGCCAGCAGAAGAGACCCCCGGACTAGCGGGAGGTATGAGCAGTTCTTC,CASRRDPRTSGRYEQFF
TRBV7-9,NA,TRBJ2-7,NA,TGTGCCAGCAGCTTAGCGGGGGTCAGAGAGCAGTACTTC,CASSLAGVREQYF
TRBV5-1,TRBD2,TRBJ2-1,many,TGCGCCAGCAGCTTGGTGGCTAGCGGGAGGGGATACAATGAGCAGTTCTTC,CASSLVASGRGYNEQFF
TRBV5-1,NA,TRBJ1-2,NA,TGCGCCAGCAGCTTGGGACAGAAAATCAACTGTGGCTACACCTTC,CASSLGQKINCGYTF
TRBV20-1,TRBD1,TRBJ2-7,NA,TGCAGTGCTGCCAAAAACAGGGGATACGAGCAGTACTTC,CSAAKNRGYEQYF
TRBV10-1,TRBD1,TRBJ2-1,many,TGCGCCAGCAGTGAGGGTGACAGGGGATATGAGCAGTTCTTC,CASSEGDRGYEQFF
TRBV3-1,TRBD1,TRBJ2-5,many,TGTGCCAGCAGCCATCCCCTCGGACAGGGAGGTTTGGAGACCCAGTACTTC,CASSHPLGQGGLETQYF
TRBV12-3/TRBV12-4,NA,TRBJ1-3,many,TGTGCCAGCCGCGGTTCGGTCGGTTCAAACACCATATATTTT,CASRGSVGSNTIYF
TRBV3-1,NA,TRBJ1-1,many,TGTGCCAGCAGCCAGAGAGACACTGAAGCTTTCTTT,CASSQRDTEAFF
TRBV20-1,TRBD1,TRBJ1-3,NA,TGCAGTGCTAAGGGACAGGGGCCTGGAAACACCATATATTTT,CSAKGQGPGNTIYF
TRBV7-7,NA,TRBJ2-7,few,TGTGCTAGCAGCTTAAGACAGGAGCCCTACGAGCAGTACTTC,CASSLRQEPYEQYF
TRBV7-6,TRBD2,TRBJ2-3,NA,TGTGCCAGCAGCTCGGGACTAGCGCCAGATACGCAGTATTTT,CASSSGLAPDTQYF
TRBV7-9,NA,TRBJ2-3,many,TGTGCCAGCAGCCCCGACCTGTCCACAGATACGCAGTATTTT,CASSPDLSTDTQYF
TRBV5-4,NA,TRBJ2-7,many,TGTGCCAGCAGGCTGGACCCCGGAGGATCCTACGAGCAGTACTTC,CASRLDPGGSYEQYF
TRBV5-6,NA,TRBJ2-7,few,TGTGCCAGCAGCCACCGGGACGGCCCGATGGGGCAGTACTTC,CASSHRDGPMGQYF
TRBV7-2,NA,TRBJ2-3,few,TGTGCCAGCAGCTCCCAAGGCGTAGATACGCAGTATTTT,CASSSQGVDTQYF
TRBV5-1,TRBD1,TRBJ1-2,NA,TGCGCCAGCAGACGTACCGGGACAGAGGCAGGCTACACCTTC,CASRRTGTEAGYTF
TRBV12-3/TRBV12-4,TRBD1,TRBJ2-2,many,TGTGCCAGCAGTCCAGGGACAGGGAACACCGGGGAGCTGTTTTTT,CASSPGTGNTGELFF
TRBV20-1,NA,TRBJ2-1,NA,TGCAGTGCTAGGACGGGGTACTCCTACAATGAGCAGTTCTTC,CSARTGYSYNEQFF
TRBV10-2,NA,TRBJ1-2,NA,TGCGCCAGCAGTGGGGGGAAAGGCTATGGCTACACCTTC,CASSGGKGYGYTF
TRBV10-3,NA,TRBJ2-7,few,TGTGCCATCAAGGCAGGAGACTCCTACGAGCAGTACTTC,CAIKAGDSYEQYF
TRBV25-1,NA,TRBJ2-1,few,TGTGCCAGCAGTGAAACAGGGTTATTTAGGAATGAGCAGTTCTTC,CASSETGLFRNEQFF
TRBV18,NA,TRBJ2-6,few,TGTGCCAGCTCCAGGAGCTCTGGGGCCAACGTCCTGACTTTC,CASSRSSGANVLTF
TRBV7-9,TRBD2,TRBJ2-1,many,TGTGCCAGCATGGGGGGGACCGGCAGCTCCTACAATGAGCAGTTCTTC,CASMGGTGSSYNEQFF
TRBV12-3/TRBV12-4,NA,TRBJ2-5,few,TGTGCCAGCAGCCCCCAGAGTAGACTCGGGGGGACCCAGTACTTC,CASSPQSRLGGTQYF
TRBV5-1,NA,TRBJ2-5,many,TGCGCCAGCAGCTCGCAGGCGTACCAAGAGACCCAGTACTTC,CASSSQAYQETQYF
TRBV5-1,NA,TRBJ2-7,NA,TGCGCCAGCAGCCCCTTCGTACAGCGTAGCTCCTACGAGCAGTACTTC,CASSPFVQRSSYEQYF
TRBV24-1,NA,TRBJ2-5,NA,TGTGCCACCAGTCCAGGGGCGGAGGAGACCCAGTACTTC,CATSPGAEETQYF